The 32 T cell receptor beta chains below all came from one sample that was sequenced in a study of T cell changes during pregnancy in multiple sclerosis. Produced via immunoSEQ multiplex PCR; TCRdb's table is partial and in-frame only. The sample has some 110,000 clones; less than 95% are singletons. The sample in question was peripheral blood, obtained after pregnancy. The receptor set was obtained from a female donor with multiple sclerosis, enrolled in a pregnancy study.

The chain couples TRBV27 to TRBJ2-7; a weak D match, TRBD1 (6 bases). V lost 6 bases, J lost 2 bases, and 17 bases lay in between. The V gene's germline CDR1 is MNHEY and CDR2 SMNVEV (reference sequence). CDR3 length: 15 amino acids. CDR3 region: CASRSGQTTPYEQYF. CDR3 DNA sequence: TGTGCCAGCAGGTCAGGACAGACAACCCCCTACGAGCAGTACTTC.

The chain recombines TRBV5-4 with TRBJ1-2; 7 bases fit TRBD1. This CDR3 is built from 13 residues. Germline values: CDR1 SGHNT, CDR2 YYREEE (reference sequence). Trimming took 3 bases from V and 7 from J; bases not matched to a gene: 6. The CDR3 nucleotides are TGTGCCAGCAGCTCGCGACAGGGAGGTGGCTACACCTTC. This codes for CASSSRQGGGYTF.

This chain uses TRBV7-2 with TRBJ1-3; 8 nucleotides agree with TRBD1. Trimming took 1 base from V and 2 from J; bases not matched to a gene: 10. The CDR3 sequence is 18 residues long. The V gene's germline CDR1 is SGHTA and CDR2 FQGNSA. The CDR3 DNA follows: TGTGCCAGCAGCTTAGTTCTTTTGGGCAGGGGGCCTGGAAACACCATATATTTT. This encodes CASSLVLLGRGPGNTIYF.

The chain carries TRBV30 and TRBJ1-3; possible D gene TRBD1, 6 bases. CDR3 length equals 13 residues. Germline CDR1 reads GTSNPN; CDR2 reads SVGIG (reference sequence). V shed 6 bases and J shed 4 bases, with 13 bases lying between them. The CDR3 loop reads CACRQVRGNTIYF. The CDR3 DNA follows: TGTGCCTGCAGACAGGTTAGAGGAAACACCATATATTTT. The variable domain in full, with the rest retrieved from reference TRBV30 and TRBJ1-3, is SQTIHQWPATLVQPVGSPLSLECTVEGTSNPNLYWYRQAAGRGLQLLFYSVGIGQISSEVPQNLSASRPQDRQFILSSKKLLLSDSGFYLCACRQVRGNTIYFGEGSWLTVV.

The J gene is TRBJ2-7, the V gene TRBV28; D is unresolved. The length of the CDR3 is 14 residues. The germline CDR1 and CDR2 sequences are MDHEN and SYDVKM. V was pared by 2 bases and J by 3 bases, with 11 bases between. The CDR3 sequence: CASSLAAALYEQYF. The CDR3 DNA reads TGTGCCAGCAGTTTAGCGGCGGCCCTCTACGAGCAGTACTTC.

The J gene is TRBJ1-2, the V gene TRBV5-4; D is uncertain. CDR1 and CDR2 from the germline V gene are SGHNT and YYREEE (reference sequence). The CDR3 length is 15 residues. V was trimmed by 2 bases and J by 5 bases, leaving 16 bases between them. CDR3 sequence (DNA): TGTGCCAGCAGCTTTAGGGAGTCGTCGGTATATGGCTACACCTTC. Its translation is CASSFRESSVYGYTF.

This chain links TRBV5-1 with TRBJ2-5, with 16 nucleotides matching TRBD2. V trimming: 4 bases; J trimming: 5 bases; junction bases outside the gene matches: 8. This CDR3 spans 17 amino acids. Germline loops: CDR1 SGHRS, CDR2 YFSETQ. Here the CDR3 DNA reads TGCGCCAGCAGCCCTGGGACTAGCGGGAGGGCCCGGGAGACCCAGTACTTC. Translation gives CASSPGTSGRARETQYF.

This chain connects TRBV11-2 to TRBJ2-7, with TRBD1 identical over 7 bases. The ends lost 5 bases at V and 1 base at J; junction bases unmatched: 8. The CDR3 has 15 residues. Germline CDR1 is SGHAT and CDR2 is FQNNGV. Here the CDR3 reads CASSRSPRGSYEQYF. DNA of the CDR3: TGTGCCAGCAGCCGATCTCCCAGGGGGTCCTACGAGCAGTACTTC.

The sample holds one count of this clone. This chain links TRBV19 with TRBJ1-1, with TRBD1 matching over 7 bases. The CDR3 is 15 residues long. Unmatched junction bases numbered 2, after V lost 0 bases and J lost 1 base. Germline CDR1 and CDR2: LNHDA and SQIVND (reference sequence). CDR3 region: CASSIEGGGNTEAFF. As DNA, the CDR3 is TGTGCCAGTAGTATAGAAGGGGGCGGGAACACTGAAGCTTTCTTT.

This clone was observed a single time. The chain uses TRBV5-1 and TRBJ1-1; the D gene is possibly TRBD1 (5 bases). The germline CDR1 and CDR2 sequences are SGHRS and YFSETQ. This CDR3 contains 14 residues. The V end was cut by 5 bases, the J end by 4 bases, with 15 bases between. This CDR3 reads CASSRAGQSTEAFF. The DNA of the CDR3 is TGCGCCAGCAGTCGGGCGGGGCAAAGCACTGAAGCTTTCTTT.

This chain links TRBV29-1 with TRBJ2-1, with D possibly matching TRBD2 (5 bases). Trimming shortened V by 7 bases and J by 5 bases, and 15 bases separated the two germline ends. The CDR3 spans 13 residues. Looked up from germline, CDR1 is SQVTM and CDR2 is ANQGSEA. The DNA for the CDR3 is TGCAGCGCTACCAGGACTGAAAACAATGAGCAGTTCTTC. It codes for CSATRTENNEQFF.

A few counts support this clone. The rearrangement joins TRBV6-6 to TRBJ1-1; no firm D call. Trimming cost V 2 bases and J 5 bases, with 9 bases left between them. The CDR3 runs 13 residues. Germline CDR1 and CDR2: MNHNY and SVGAGI (reference sequence). CDR3 DNA sequence: TGTGCCAGCAGTTACGGGAGGACGACTGAAGCTTTCTTT. Its protein product is CASSYGRTTEAFF.

The chain links TRBV11-2 to TRBJ2-3; 10 nucleotides agree with TRBD2. CDR1 and CDR2 from the germline V gene are SGHAT and FQNNGV. The ends lost 5 bases at V and 5 bases at J; junction bases unmatched: 10. This CDR3 is 16 amino acids long. The CDR3 sequence is CASSRLASGRGDTQYF. In nucleotides, the CDR3 is TGTGCCAGCAGCCGTTTGGCTAGCGGGAGAGGAGATACGCAGTATTTT.

The chain combines TRBV27 with TRBJ2-5; D may be TRBD2 (5 bases). This CDR3 contains 15 residues. V lost 2 bases and J lost 2, with 12 bases in between. Looked up from germline, CDR1 is MNHEY and CDR2 is SMNVEV (reference sequence). For the CDR3, the DNA is TGTGCCAGCAGTTTACGAGGCAGACTACAAGAGACCCAGTACTTC. It is translated as CASSLRGRLQETQYF.

In DNA, the CDR3 is TGTGCCAGCAGCGTACCCCGGGGGGGCATAGATGAGCAGTTCTTC. It encodes CASSVPRGGIDEQFF. The rearrangement uses TRBV9 and TRBJ2-1; 8 nucleotides align to TRBD2. Trimming cost V 1 base and J 8 bases; bases outside gene matches: 8. The germline V gene has CDR1 SGDLS and CDR2 YYNGEE. CDR3 size: 15 residues.

V and J are TRBV9 and TRBJ2-1; 11 nucleotides match TRBD2. CDR1 SGDLS and CDR2 YYNGEE come from the germline V gene. Trimming removed 4 bases from V and 3 bases from J; junction bases left unmatched: 9. The CDR3 sequence is 17 residues long. CDR3 coding DNA: TGTGCCAGCAGCCTAGGACTAGCGGGCGCCCTCTACAATGAGCAGTTCTTC. Its protein product is CASSLGLAGALYNEQFF.

The chain employs TRBV5-1 and TRBJ1-2, with 8 bases identical to TRBD1. This CDR3 has 15 amino acids. Germline V gene data show CDR1 as SGHRS and CDR2 as YFSETQ. Germline trimming cut 6 bases from V and 8 bases from J; bases unmatched to any gene: 15. The CDR3 spells CASTPSMQGAAGYTF. CDR3 coding DNA: TGCGCCAGCACCCCTAGCATGCAGGGGGCGGCGGGCTACACCTTC.

The sample holds one count of this clone. The genes are TRBV5-1 and TRBJ2-7; D is possibly TRBD1 (5 bases). Germline V CDR1 and CDR2: SGHRS, YFSETQ. V was pared by 2 bases and J by 2 bases, with 14 bases between. The CDR3 totals 15 residues. The CDR3 reads CASSFRQPGPYEQYF. The CDR3 DNA reads as TGCGCCAGCAGCTTCAGACAGCCGGGCCCCTACGAGCAGTACTTC.

The chain is built from TRBV9 and TRBJ2-7, with 11 bases lining up with TRBD1. Germline V gene sequence: CDR1 SGDLS, CDR2 YYNGEE. The CDR3 length is 13 residues. V was pared by 7 bases and J by 3 bases, with 3 bases of the junction left unmatched. CDR3 in amino acids: CASSGTGGYEQYF. The CDR3 region has the DNA TGTGCCAGCTCCGGGACAGGGGGCTACGAGCAGTACTTC. The full variable domain, its missing parts supplied by reference TRBV9 and TRBJ2-7, is DSGVTQTPKHLITATGQRVTLRCSPRSGDLSVYWYQQSLDQGLQFLIQYYNGEERAKGNILERFSAQQFPDLHSELNLSSLELGDSALYFCASSGTGGYEQYFGPGTRLTVT.

This clone was found once. The chain combines TRBV2 with TRBJ2-7; tentative D call: TRBD1 (5 bases). Trimming removed 9 bases at V and 4 bases at J, with 13 bases between. CDR1 and CDR2 (germline): SNHLY, FYNNEI. The CDR3 runs to 12 residues. The CDR3 sequence is CASQDTTYEQYF. CDR3 nucleotides: TGTGCCAGTCAGGACACTACATACGAGCAGTACTTC.

This sequence joins TRBV27 and TRBJ1-1, with a possible D match to TRBD1 (5 bases). Germline V gives CDR1 MNHEY, CDR2 SMNVEV (reference sequence). This CDR3 region has 14 residues. V was trimmed by 0 bases and J by 5 bases, leaving 10 bases between them. In DNA, the CDR3 is TGTGCCAGCAGTTTATCGGGGGGGTGGACTGAAGCTTTCTTT. It yields the protein CASSLSGGWTEAFF.

The count of this clone is one. J is TRBJ1-1 and V is TRBV6-5, with TRBD1 as a possible D gene (5 bases). Trimming left V 4 bases short and J 5 bases short, with 11 bases between. From germline, CDR1 is MNHEY and CDR2 SVGAGI. This CDR3 contains 13 residues. CDR3 protein: CASSSGRRTEAFF. In DNA form, the CDR3 reads TGTGCCAGCAGTTCAGGGCGTCGGACTGAAGCTTTCTTT.

This chain links TRBV5-4 with TRBJ2-2; 7 bases are a match to TRBD1. CDR1 and CDR2 (germline): SGHNT, YYREEE (reference sequence). CDR3 length: 15 residues. V dropped 1 base and J dropped 10; count of bases not matched to a gene: 10. CDR3: CASSLPGGGGLELFF. CDR3 nucleotides: TGTGCCAGCAGCTTGCCAGGGGGTGGAGGCCTGGAGCTGTTTTTT.

The chain links TRBV21-1 to TRBJ1-4; TRBD1, as called in the table, went unchecked against the DNA. TRBV21-1 is a known pseudogene. There are 18 residues in the CDR3. CDR3 coding DNA: TGTGCCAGCAGCAAAGAGGCCCCGCGACAGAGCTTTAATGAAAAACTGTTTTTT. Its translation is CASSKEAPRQSFNEKLFF.

This sequence joins TRBV19 and TRBJ1-1; 8 bases match TRBD1. The junction had 13 bases not matched to a gene; V was cut back by 5 bases and J by 5 bases. This CDR3 comprises 16 residues. CDR1 is LNHDA, CDR2 SQIVND, per germline (reference sequence). For the CDR3, the DNA is TGTGCCAGTAGTGGCCCCGGGACAGGAAGGAATACTGAAGCTTTCTTT. Protein product: CASSGPGTGRNTEAFF. Full variable domain (rest looked up from reference TRBV19 and TRBJ1-1): DGGITQSPKYLFRKEGQNVTLSCEQNLNHDAMYWYRQDPGQGLRLIYYSQIVNDFQKGDIAEGYSVSREKKESFPLTVTSAQKNPTAFYLCASSGPGTGRNTEAFFGQGTRLTVV.

This chain joins TRBV10-3 and TRBJ1-3; 8 bases agree with TRBD1. This CDR3 comprises 14 residues. Germline lookup yields CDR1 ENHRY and CDR2 SYGVKD. The ends lost 6 bases at V and 4 bases at J; junction bases unmatched: 5. The CDR3 sequence is CAIRQTGAGNTIYF. CDR3 DNA sequence: TGTGCCATCAGGCAGACAGGGGCCGGAAACACCATATATTTT.

V gene TRBV5-4 combines with J gene TRBJ2-2; possible D gene TRBD1, 6 bases. Deletions cut 4 bases from V and 2 bases from J, with 9 bases between. CDR3 length equals 14 residues. Germline V gives CDR1 SGHNT, CDR2 YYREEE (reference sequence). CDR3 sequence (DNA): TGTGCCAGCAGCCTGGACAGCAACACCGGGGAGCTGTTTTTT. Translated: CASSLDSNTGELFF.

Only one count was recorded for this clone. J is TRBJ2-7 and V is TRBV5-1, with a weak D call TRBD2 (5 bases). The CDR3 is 14 residues long. Trimming removed 4 bases at V and 1 base at J, with 12 bases between. Germline V gene sequence: CDR1 SGHRS, CDR2 YFSETQ. The CDR3 is CASSTTGSSYEQYF. CDR3 nucleotide sequence: TGCGCCAGCAGCACGACGGGATCGTCCTACGAGCAGTACTTC.

The rearrangement links TRBV6-5 to TRBJ2-7, with a tentative D call TRBD1 (6 bases). V shed 4 bases and J shed 0 bases, with 16 bases lying between them. CDR1 is MNHEY, CDR2 SVGAGI, per germline. The CDR3 has 16 amino acids. Here the CDR3 DNA reads TGTGCCAGCAGTTCCCCCGCCCAGGGGTCCTCCTACGAGCAGTACTTC. Protein sequence: CASSSPAQGSSYEQYF.

The count of this clone is one. The chain couples TRBV25-1 to TRBJ2-5; D not certain. This CDR3 is 12 amino acids long. Deletions cut 3 bases from V and 6 bases from J, with 8 bases between. Germline V CDR1 and CDR2: MGHDK, SYGVNS. The CDR3: CASSDLGKTQYF. The DNA for the CDR3 is TGTGCCAGCAGTGATCTGGGCAAGACCCAGTACTTC.

In DNA form, the CDR3 reads TGCGCCAGCAGCGTGCAGGGGGGTAGCGGGAATACCGGGGAGCTGTTTTTT. Its translation: CASSVQGGSGNTGELFF. The genes are TRBV5-1 and TRBJ2-2, with D possibly being TRBD2 (8 bases). The germline gives CDR1 SGHRS, CDR2 YFSETQ. This CDR3 region has 17 residues. V was pared by 4 bases and J by 5 bases, with 21 bases between.

The rearrangement joins TRBV30 to TRBJ2-5; D is ambiguous. This CDR3 contains 12 residues. V was shortened by 0 bases and J by 3 bases, with 5 bases between the two germline ends. CDR1 is GTSNPN, CDR2 SVGIG, per germline (reference sequence). The CDR3 coding sequence is TGTGCCTGGAGTGTTACAGAAGAGACCCAGTACTTC. It encodes CAWSVTEETQYF.